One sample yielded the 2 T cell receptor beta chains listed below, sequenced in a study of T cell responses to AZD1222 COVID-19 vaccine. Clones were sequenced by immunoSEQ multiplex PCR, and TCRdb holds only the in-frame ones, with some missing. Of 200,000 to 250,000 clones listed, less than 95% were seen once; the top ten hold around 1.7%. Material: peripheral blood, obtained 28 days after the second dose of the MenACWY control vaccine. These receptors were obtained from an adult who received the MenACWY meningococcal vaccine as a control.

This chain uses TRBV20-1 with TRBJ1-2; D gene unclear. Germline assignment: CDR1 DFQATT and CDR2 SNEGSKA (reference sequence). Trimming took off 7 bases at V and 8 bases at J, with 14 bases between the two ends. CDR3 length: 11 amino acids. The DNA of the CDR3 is TGCAGTGTCAGGCCCGGTTTAGGCTACACCTTC. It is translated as CSVRPGLGYTF.

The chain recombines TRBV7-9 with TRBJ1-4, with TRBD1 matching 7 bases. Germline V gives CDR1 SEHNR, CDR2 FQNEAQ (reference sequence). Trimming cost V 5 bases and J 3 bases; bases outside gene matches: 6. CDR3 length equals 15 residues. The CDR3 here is CASSTIQGANEKLFF. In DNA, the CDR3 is TGTGCCAGCAGCACCATCCAGGGGGCTAATGAAAAACTGTTTTTT.